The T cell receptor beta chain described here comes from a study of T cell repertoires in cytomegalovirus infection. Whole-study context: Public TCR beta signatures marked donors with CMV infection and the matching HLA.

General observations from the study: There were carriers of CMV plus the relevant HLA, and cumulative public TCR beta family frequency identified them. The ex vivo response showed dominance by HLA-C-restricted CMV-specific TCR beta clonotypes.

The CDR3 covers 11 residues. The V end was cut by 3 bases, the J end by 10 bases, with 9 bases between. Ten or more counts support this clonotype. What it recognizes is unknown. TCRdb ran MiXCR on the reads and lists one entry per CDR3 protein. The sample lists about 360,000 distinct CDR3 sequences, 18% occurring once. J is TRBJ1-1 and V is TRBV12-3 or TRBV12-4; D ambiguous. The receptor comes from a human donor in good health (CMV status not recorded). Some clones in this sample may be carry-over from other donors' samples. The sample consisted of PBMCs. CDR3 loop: CASSFRNAAFF. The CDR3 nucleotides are TGTGCCAGCAGTTTTCGTAATGCAGCTTTCTTT.